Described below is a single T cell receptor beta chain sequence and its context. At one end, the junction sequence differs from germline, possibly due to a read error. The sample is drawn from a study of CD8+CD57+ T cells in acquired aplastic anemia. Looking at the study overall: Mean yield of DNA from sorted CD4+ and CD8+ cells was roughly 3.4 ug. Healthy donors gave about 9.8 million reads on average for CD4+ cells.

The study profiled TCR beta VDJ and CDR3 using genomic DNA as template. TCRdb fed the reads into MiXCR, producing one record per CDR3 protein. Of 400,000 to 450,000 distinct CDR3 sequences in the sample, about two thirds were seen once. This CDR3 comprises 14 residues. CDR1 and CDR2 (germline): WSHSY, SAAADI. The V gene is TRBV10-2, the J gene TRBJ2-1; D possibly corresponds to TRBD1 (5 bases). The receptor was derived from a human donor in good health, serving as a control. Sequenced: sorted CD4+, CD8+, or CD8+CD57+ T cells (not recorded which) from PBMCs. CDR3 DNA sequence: TGTGCCACCAGCGACGTAACCAGACAGAATGAGCAGTTCTTC. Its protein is CATSDVTRQNEQFF.